The 18 T cell receptor beta chains in this list originate from one sample, sequenced in a study of T cell responses to AZD1222 COVID-19 vaccine. Sequencing was performed with immunoSEQ multiplex PCR; in TCRdb, only in-frame clones are kept and a portion is missing. The sample shows about 130,000 clones, around 84% of them seen only once. The specimen comprised peripheral blood, sampled on day 0 of AZD1222 vaccination. The receptors originated from an adult in good health.

The V and J genes are TRBV5-1 and TRBJ1-6; D not resolved. The CDR3 has 15 amino acids. The ends were cut back, 0 bases at V and 7 bases at J, with 11 bases in the middle. The germline V gene encodes CDR1 SGHRS and CDR2 YFSETQ. CDR3 protein: CASSLGVIQNSPLHF. CDR3 in DNA: TGCGCCAGCAGCTTGGGGGTCATTCAGAATTCACCCCTCCACTTT.

This sequence joins TRBV19 and TRBJ2-3; D remains unclear. With 6 bases removed from V and 5 bases from J, the gap between germline ends came to 12 bases. Germline V CDR1 and CDR2: LNHDA, SQIVND (reference sequence). The CDR3 has 13 residues. CDR3 DNA: TGTGCCAGTAGCCCAGCGTCGGGAGATACGCAGTATTTT. Encoded protein: CASSPASGDTQYF.

The J gene is TRBJ2-7, the V gene TRBV5-5, with D unresolved. With 4 bases removed from V and 3 bases from J, the gap between germline ends came to 5 bases. This CDR3 has 11 residues. Germline CDR1 reads SGHKS; CDR2 reads YYEKEE (reference sequence). In DNA form, the CDR3 reads TGTGCCAGCAGCGTGAGCTACGAGCAGTACTTC. Its protein is CASSVSYEQYF.

This chain links TRBV5-1 with TRBJ1-2, with D possibly TRBD1 on 6 matching bases. The V end lost 1 base, the J end lost 6 bases, and 16 bases lay between the germline ends. Germline CDR1 is SGHRS and CDR2 is YFSETQ. The CDR3 has 15 amino acids. The CDR3 region is CASSLLTGDSNGYTF. In nucleotides, the CDR3 is TGCGCCAGCAGCTTGTTGACAGGCGATTCCAATGGCTACACCTTC.

This rearrangement joins TRBV7-8 to TRBJ2-2; D is uncertain. CDR1 and CDR2 (germline): SGHVS, FQNEAQ. Trimming took off 8 bases at V and 5 bases at J, with 15 bases between the two ends. This CDR3 is built from 14 residues. CDR3 residues: CASRKAMGTGELFF. In DNA, the CDR3 is TGTGCCAGCCGAAAGGCCATGGGAACCGGGGAGCTGTTTTTT.

This clone occurred a few times. The chain links TRBV4-1 to TRBJ2-5; 9 nucleotides align to TRBD1. The CDR3 extends over 18 amino acids. V lost 0 bases and J lost 2; bases outside the gene matches: 10. Looked up from germline, CDR1 is MGHRA and CDR2 is YSYEKL. The CDR3, as DNA: TGCGCCAGCAGCCAAGACTCAACCCGGGACAGGGAACAAGAGACCCAGTACTTC. Its protein product is CASSQDSTRDREQETQYF.

The rearrangement uses TRBV4-3 and TRBJ1-1, with D tentatively TRBD1 (5 bases). Trimming stripped 4 bases from V and 0 bases from J, with 9 bases between. The CDR3 is made up of 14 amino acids. Germline lookup yields CDR1 LGHNA and CDR2 YSLEER. The CDR3 loop is CASSPGRVNTEAFF. The CDR3 DNA reads TGCGCCAGCAGCCCAGGGAGGGTGAACACTGAAGCTTTCTTT.

The CDR3: CASSQDRQETQYF. As DNA, the CDR3 is TGCGCCAGCAGCCAGGACAGACAAGAGACCCAGTACTTC. This chain links TRBV4-3 with TRBJ2-5, with a weak D call TRBD1 (6 bases). The CDR3 runs 13 residues. The germline V gene has CDR1 LGHNA and CDR2 YSLEER. The V end lost 3 bases, the J end lost 2 bases, and 7 bases lay between the germline ends.

The V call is TRBV7-8, the J call TRBJ2-1; TRBD2 might be the D (6 bases). The V end lost 0 bases, the J end lost 1 base, and 13 bases lay between the germline ends. Germline V gene sequence: CDR1 SGHVS, CDR2 FQNEAQ. This CDR3 is 17 amino acids long. The CDR3 loop reads CASSLAPKLASYNEQFF. The CDR3 DNA reads TGTGCCAGCAGCTTAGCGCCCAAACTAGCTTCCTACAATGAGCAGTTCTTC. The variable domain in full, with the rest retrieved from reference TRBV7-8 and TRBJ2-1, is GAGVSQSPRYKVAKRGQDVALRCDPISGHVSLFWYQQALGQGPEFLTYFQNEAQLDKSGLPSDRFFAERPEGSVSTLKIQRTQQEDSAVYLCASSLAPKLASYNEQFFGPGTRLTVL.

The chain uses TRBV28 and TRBJ1-1; D may be TRBD1 (5 bases). The CDR3 length is 13 residues. Germline lookup yields CDR1 MDHEN and CDR2 SYDVKM. The V gene lost 0 bases and the J gene lost 4 bases, with 6 bases spanning the gap. The CDR3 nucleotides read TGTGCCAGCAGTTTATGGCAGGGCACTGAAGCTTTCTTT. Its protein product is CASSLWQGTEAFF.

The chain is built from TRBV3-1 (or the pseudogene TRBV3-2) and TRBJ1-1, with D maybe TRBD1 (5 bases). V lost 3 bases to trimming and J lost 0 bases, with 8 bases between them. Germline loops: CDR1 LGHDT, CDR2 YNNKEL (reference sequence). There are 14 residues in the CDR3. CDR3 residues: CASSQGGMNTEAFF. CDR3 nucleotides: TGTGCCAGCAGCCAGGGGGGGATGAACACTGAAGCTTTCTTT.

This chain links TRBV13 with TRBJ2-7; D may be TRBD2 (5 bases). Germline CDR1 is PRHDT and CDR2 is FYEKMQ (reference sequence). CDR3 length: 16 amino acids. Trimming left V 4 bases short and J 2 bases short, with 18 bases between. This CDR3 is CASSSGNGLVPYEQYF. CDR3 nucleotides: TGTGCCAGCAGCTCAGGCAACGGACTGGTCCCCTACGAGCAGTACTTC.

J is TRBJ1-4 and V is TRBV5-1; 11 bases agree with TRBD1. This CDR3 region has 17 residues. V trimming: 0 bases; J trimming: 7 bases; junction bases outside the gene matches: 8. The germline CDR1 and CDR2 sequences are SGHRS and YFSETQ. CDR3 sequence reads: CASSLGGQGASTEKLFF. CDR3 coding DNA: TGCGCCAGCAGCTTGGGCGGACAGGGGGCAAGCACTGAAAAACTGTTTTTT.

J is TRBJ2-1 and V is TRBV9; 12 bases match TRBD2. The CDR3 is made up of 18 amino acids. Losses at the gene ends were 0 bases for V and 2 bases for J; bases not matched to a gene: 6. Germline CDR1 is SGDLS and CDR2 is YYNGEE. The CDR3 DNA reads as TGTGCCAGCAGCGTAGGAACTAGCGGGGGGTTCACCTACAATGAGCAGTTCTTC. Protein: CASSVGTSGGFTYNEQFF.

The J gene is TRBJ2-3, the V gene TRBV10-2; a weak D match, TRBD2 (6 bases). This CDR3 contains 16 residues. The V and J ends lost 5 bases and 4 bases respectively, with 19 bases between them. In germline, CDR1 is WSHSY, CDR2 SAAADI. This chain's CDR3 is CASSPQTGRGSDTQYF. The CDR3 nucleotides are TGCGCCAGCAGTCCTCAAACCGGGAGAGGGTCAGATACGCAGTATTTT.

The chain employs TRBV11-2 and TRBJ1-4, with 9 bases matching TRBD1. Germline assignment: CDR1 SGHAT and CDR2 FQNNGV. V gave up 1 base and J gave up 10 bases; unmatched junction bases: 4. This CDR3 region has 14 residues. CDR3 nucleotides: TGTGCCAGCAGCTTAGGACAGGGGGGGGGAAAACTGTTTTTT. As protein: CASSLGQGGGKLFF.

Points on this clone: Other DNA sequences in this sample translate to the same CDR3. The V and J genes are TRBV9 and TRBJ1-1, with a possible D match to TRBD1 (6 bases). This CDR3 contains 12 residues. Trimming left V 5 bases short and J 5 bases short, with 10 bases between. Germline V gene sequence: CDR1 SGDLS, CDR2 YYNGEE. The CDR3 is CASSRTDTEAFF. The CDR3 nucleotides are TGTGCCAGCAGTCGGACAGATACTGAAGCTTTCTTT.

This clone was counted a few times. The chain carries TRBV5-4 and TRBJ2-1; maybe TRBD1 (6 bases). The CDR3 has 15 residues. V was shortened by 1 base and J by 7 bases, with 15 bases between the two germline ends. Germline V gene data show CDR1 as SGHNT and CDR2 as YYREEE (reference sequence). CDR3 sequence (DNA): TGTGCCAGCAGCTTGAATACAGGGTTTTATAATGAGCAGTTCTTC. Translating it yields CASSLNTGFYNEQFF.